The present T cell receptor beta chain was sequenced within a study of cytomegalovirus exposure and HLA in healthy donors. Study-level information: The Caucasian-associated ancestry cluster contained around four fifths of the approximately 390 genotyped donors. Points from the study as a whole: The study found most TCR sequences rare, yet found some public TCRs in many donors. Highest at DRB1 and lowest at HLA-C, TCR association rates differed among HLA loci in a later analysis. An analysis was carried out at a later point. It showed that HLA-associated TCR beta chains were more clonally expanded than equally common non-associated chains.

Vbeta (60) and Jbeta (13) primers were used in the PCR. Measured with immunoSEQ multiplex PCR; TCRdb has only the in-frame clones, and not every one. Of around 90,000 clones in the sample, about 85% were seen once. The CDR3 is 12 residues long. Germline values: CDR1 PRHDT, CDR2 FYEKMQ (reference sequence). With 9 bases removed from V and 1 base from J, the gap between germline ends came to 9 bases. Points on this clone: Its antigen is undetermined.

The sample was PBMCs. The chain employs TRBV13 and TRBJ1-1; D is possibly TRBD1 (5 bases). This sequence originates from a man aged 35-49 years in good health and CMV-seropositive. The CDR3 DNA reads as TGTGCCAGTATTAGGGGGAACACTGAAGCTTTCTTT. Protein sequence: CASIRGNTEAFF.